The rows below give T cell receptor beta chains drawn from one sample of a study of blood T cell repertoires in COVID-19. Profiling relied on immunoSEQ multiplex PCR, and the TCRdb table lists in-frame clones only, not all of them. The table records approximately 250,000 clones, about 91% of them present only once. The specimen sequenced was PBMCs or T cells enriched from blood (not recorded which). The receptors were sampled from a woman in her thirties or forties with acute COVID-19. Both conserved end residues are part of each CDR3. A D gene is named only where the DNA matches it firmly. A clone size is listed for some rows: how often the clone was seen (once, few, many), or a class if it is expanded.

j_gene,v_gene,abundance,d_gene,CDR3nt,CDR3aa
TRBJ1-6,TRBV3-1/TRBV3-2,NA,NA,TGTGCCAGCAGCCAAGGAACAGGGCGCAATTCACCCCTCCACTTT,CASSQGTGRNSPLHF
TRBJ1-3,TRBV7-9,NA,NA,TGTGCCAGCAGCTTAAGGGGGGGGCTCCCCTCTGGAAACACCATATATTTT,CASSLRGGLPSGNTIYF
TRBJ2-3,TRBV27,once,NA,TGTGCCAGCACTGCACTAGGACTCGGTGTAACGGATACGCAGTATTTT,CASTALGLGVTDTQYF
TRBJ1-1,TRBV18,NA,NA,TGTGCCAGCTCACCAATTGAGGGCCTGAACACTGAAGCTTTCTTT,CASSPIEGLNTEAFF
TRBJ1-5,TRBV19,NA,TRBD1,TGTGCCAGTAGTACCCCTGCCCGGACAGGCTATAGCAATCAGCCCCAGCATTTT,CASSTPARTGYSNQPQHF
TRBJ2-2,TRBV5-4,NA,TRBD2,TGTGCCAGCAGCTCGGCCCCTAGCGGGAACACCGGGGAGCTGTTTTTT,CASSSAPSGNTGELFF
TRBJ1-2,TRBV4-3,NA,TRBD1,TGCGCCAGCAGCCAGAACAGGGGACCTAACTATGGCTACACCTTC,CASSQNRGPNYGYTF
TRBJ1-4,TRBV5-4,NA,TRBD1,TGTGCCAGCAGCTTTAACAGGGGTCAAGAAAAACTGTTTTTT,CASSFNRGQEKLFF
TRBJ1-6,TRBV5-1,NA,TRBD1,TGCGCCAGCAGCCCGGGGACAGGGGGCCCCGCAGATTCACCCCTCCACTTT,CASSPGTGGPADSPLHF
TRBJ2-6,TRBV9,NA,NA,TGTGCCAGCAGCCCCCCCCCGGCGACTCGTTCTGGGGCCAACGTCCTGACTTTC,CASSPPPATRSGANVLTF
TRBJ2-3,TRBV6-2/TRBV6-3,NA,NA,TGTGCCAGCAGCCTATTACCCGGGGATACGCAGTATTTT,CASSLLPGDTQYF
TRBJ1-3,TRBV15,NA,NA,TGTGCCACCAGCAGAGATCGCAGGGAATATGGTGGAAACACCATATATTTT,CATSRDRREYGGNTIYF
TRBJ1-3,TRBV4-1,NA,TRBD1,TGCGCCAGCAGCCAAGGGGACAGAAGATCTGGAAACACCATATATTTT,CASSQGDRRSGNTIYF
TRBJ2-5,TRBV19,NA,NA,TGTGCCAGTAGTATTGGAGGGTACGAGACCCAGTACTTC,CASSIGGYETQYF
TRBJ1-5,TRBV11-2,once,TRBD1,TGTGCCAGCAGCTTAGATCACAGGGGGGGCAATCAGCCCCAGCATTTT,CASSLDHRGGNQPQHF
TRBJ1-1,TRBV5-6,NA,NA,TGTGCCAGCAGCCTTACAGGCCCAAACACTGAAGCTTTCTTT,CASSLTGPNTEAFF
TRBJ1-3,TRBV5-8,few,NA,TGTGCCAGCAGCTTTCGGGATACTGGAAACACCATATATTTT,CASSFRDTGNTIYF
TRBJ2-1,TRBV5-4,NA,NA,TGTGCCAGCAGGTCACAGGGAAATGAGCAGTTCTTC,CASRSQGNEQFF
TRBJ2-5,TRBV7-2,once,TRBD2,TGTGCCAGCAGCTTTCTAGCGGAAGAGACCCAGTACTTC,CASSFLAEETQYF
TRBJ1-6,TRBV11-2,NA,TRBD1,TGTGCCAGCAGCCCCCAGGGACAGGGAGGTAATTCACCCCTCCACTTT,CASSPQGQGGNSPLHF
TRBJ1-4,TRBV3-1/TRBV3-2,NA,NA,TGTGCCAGCAGCCAAGTTTGGCACCGACTTGAAAAACTGTTTTTT,CASSQVWHRLEKLFF
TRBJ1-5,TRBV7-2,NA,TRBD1,TGTGCCAGCAGCTCGACAGGGTCCAATCAGCCCCAGCATTTT,CASSSTGSNQPQHF
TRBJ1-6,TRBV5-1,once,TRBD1,TGCGCCAGCAGCTTGGGCGACAGGGGAGATTCACCCCTCCACTTT,CASSLGDRGDSPLHF
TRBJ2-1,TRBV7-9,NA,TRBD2,TGTGCCAGCAGCCCCCCGCGGGGGGGACCGGCCATTGTTGAGCAGTTCTTC,CASSPPRGGPAIVEQFF
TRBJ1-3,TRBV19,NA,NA,TGTGCCAGTAGTTCTACAGGGTACTCTGGAAACACCATATATTTT,CASSSTGYSGNTIYF
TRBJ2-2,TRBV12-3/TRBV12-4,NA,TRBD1,TGTGCCAGCATCGGACAGGGGACCGGGGAGCTGTTTTTT,CASIGQGTGELFF
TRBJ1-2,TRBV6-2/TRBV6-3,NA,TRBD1,TGTGCCAGCAGTTACTCGTCTGGACAGGGGGAGGCCTATGGCTACACCTTC,CASSYSSGQGEAYGYTF
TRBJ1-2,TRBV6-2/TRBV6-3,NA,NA,TGTGCCAGCAGTTATCTCCTAATGAGGGCGATCGACGTCGGCTATGGCTACACCTTC,CASSYLLMRAIDVGYGYTF